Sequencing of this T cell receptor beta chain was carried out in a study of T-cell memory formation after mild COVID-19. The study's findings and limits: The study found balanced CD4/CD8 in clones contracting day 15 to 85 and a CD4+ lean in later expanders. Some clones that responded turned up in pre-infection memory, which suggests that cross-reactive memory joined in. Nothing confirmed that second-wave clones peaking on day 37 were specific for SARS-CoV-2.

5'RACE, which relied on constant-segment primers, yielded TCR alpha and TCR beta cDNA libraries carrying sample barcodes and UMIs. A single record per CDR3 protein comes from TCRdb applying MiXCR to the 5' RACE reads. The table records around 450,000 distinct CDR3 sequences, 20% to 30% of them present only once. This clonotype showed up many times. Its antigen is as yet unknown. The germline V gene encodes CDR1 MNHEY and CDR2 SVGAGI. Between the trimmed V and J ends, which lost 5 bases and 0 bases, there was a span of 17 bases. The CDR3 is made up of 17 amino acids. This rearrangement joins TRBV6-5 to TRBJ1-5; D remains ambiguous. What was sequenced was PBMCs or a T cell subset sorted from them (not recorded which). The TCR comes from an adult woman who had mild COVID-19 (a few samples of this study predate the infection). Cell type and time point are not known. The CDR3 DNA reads TGTGCCAGCAGTCCGCGGATCGGTGGTTATAGCAATCAGCCCCAGCATTTT. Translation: CASSPRIGGYSNQPQHF.